This TCR beta chain is from a study of monozygotic twins with cystic fibrosis (dated by TCRdb to the early 2020s). Regarding the complete study: Barcoded libraries were prepared from three micrograms of fragmented DNA with approximately 16 PCR cycles. TCR beta repertoires were compared within and between 16 monozygotic twin pairs with cystic fibrosis so that genetic influence on V and J gene usage could be assessed. Twins were ranked among over a thousand cohort participants for weight-for-height and FEVPerc (FEV1 disease centile) on the day of blood sampling. Made up mostly of children and adolescents, the cohort included ten female and six male twin pairs ranging in age from roughly 2.0 to 40 years, with a median of about 9.5 years. Data for three of the twin pairs had already been reported earlier in a different context. Results the study describes overall, beyond this receptor: V gene usage was most similar to the co-twin for 13 of 16 pairs, and J usage for 8 of 16 pairs, suggesting genetic constraints. Monozygotic CF twin pairs shared significantly more nucleotide-identical clonotypes within each pair than unrelated CF individuals shared with one another (P = 0.000026, Mann-Whitney). No association turned up between shared CDR3 numbers and age, concordance or disease severity, and the cohort was small. Simpson clonality tended to be low (median roughly 0.009), which suggests a naive-dominated repertoire, although clonality was higher in the most severely affected patients.

Following the manufacturer's instructions, the researchers used the immunoSEQ immune profiling system to amplify TCR beta CDR3 regions via multiplex PCR. An Illumina NextSeq system was used for sequencing. From the authors' description of their analysis: Sequence data were processed on the immunoSEQ Analyzer platform, and clonality was computed as the square root of Simpson's index of productive rearrangements. Jensen-Shannon distance served as the measure of similarity in V and J usage, while OLGA was used to compute CDR3 generation probabilities. The immuneACCESS database (August 2020) and VDJdb (December 2020) were searched for shared CDR3 sequences. TCRdb carries this immuneACCESS record with in-frame sequences only. Its versions omit some clonotypes, under half of them owing to an unresolved V gene in the studies checked, with the rest unexplained. D and trimming were read from the DNA, whereas the V and J calls and clone size are those reported in that table. This sample comprises some 25,000 clones, 95% to 97% of them detected only once. Around 2.5% of the sample belongs to the ten largest clones.

This clone was detected once. Its recognized antigen is unknown. Base qualities are not recorded, but no much larger clone differs from it by a single base. The CDR1 and CDR2 encoded by the germline V gene (reference sequence) are LNHNV and YYDKDF. For this chain, trimming is 5 bases at the V end and 5 bases at the J end, and the number of junction bases without a gene match is 6. The CDR3 spans 14 residues, from the cysteine through the phenylalanine. Only the CDR3 region is kept as DNA, spanning 42 bases read in frame from base 1. The twin pairs came from the European Cystic Fibrosis Twin and Sibling Study Cohort, which recruited patients from 150 to 200 CF clinics across 14 European countries. Both zygosity and CFTR genotype were checked in-house, and zygosity was tested with multiplex PCR across nine short tandem repeat loci. Peripheral blood was sampled from each twin, with clinical parameters recorded on the day of blood sampling. Phenol/chloroform extraction was used to isolate genomic DNA from peripheral blood cells, and the DNA was then kept in TE buffer at 4 degrees C.

Recombination joined TRBV15 with TRBJ2-1; 7 central bases correspond to TRBD2. Sequenced sample: blood. The TCR sequence derives from a girl between 2 and 10 years old with cystic fibrosis. The nucleotide sequence reads as follows: TGTGCCACCAGCTCAGCGGGGCTTAACAATGAGCAGTTCTTC. The translation is CATSSAGLNNEQFF.